This T cell receptor beta chain appears in the sequencing data of a study of CD8 T cell repertoires and HIV-1 epitope variants (dated by TCRdb to the early 2020s). About the study as a whole: In separate culture wells, T cells were stimulated with each of twenty-five peptides that represented autologous and known Gag and Nef epitope variants. Three Gag epitope families and Nef HW9 and YT9 were included among the tested epitopes. T cells were enriched using the EasySep Human T Cell Enrichment Kit and were co-cultured with equal numbers of autologous T cell-negative cells serving as antigen-presenting cells. The control conditions were a CMV, EBV and flu peptide pool, the Ebola AY9 epitope as a negative control, and a well with no peptide. An aliquot of 1M T cells was set aside as an uncultured baseline condition, separate from the approximately 80 T cell cultures. Cultures ran for approximately 10 days in IMDM with gentamicin, with half-media changes on days 3 and 7 adding IL-2, IL-7 and IL-15. Running each culture condition in triplicate, except for one peptide done in duplicate, gave a total of 80 to 95 T cell cultures.

Sequencing of TCR beta CDR3 regions was performed at survey depth on the immunoSEQ platform. The QIAamp DNA micro kit was used to extract genomic DNA from every cultured and uncultured CD8+ T cell population. The published analysis was carried out like this. Any sample with under 5,000 productive reads was excluded, and this exclusion removed about 6% of the roughly 80 cultures stimulated with HIV peptides. Sequences were trimmed to CDR3 by a MANAFEST web app, and nonproductive sequences, CDR3s under 5 amino acids, and sequences not starting with C or ending with F/W were removed. To count as antigen-specific, a clonotype had to be expanded in at least 2 of 3 replicates compared with the no-peptide control at FDR 0.01, and only within one epitope family. In addition, a specific clonotype needed a frequency at least fivefold higher than in wells stimulated with peptides from other epitope families. TCRdb stores this immuneACCESS table with in-frame sequences only. Part of the clones is absent; in the studies checked, under half of the shortfall reflects unresolved V genes, and no reason is known for the rest. V and J calls and clone size come straight from that table; D and trimming were deduced from the DNA. In this sample the table shows under 2,500 clones, less than 65% of which occur a single time. The top ten clones comprise 48% of the sample.

As encoded in the germline V gene (reference sequence), CDR1 is MNHEY while CDR2 is SMNVEV. V sheds 8 bases and J sheds 8 bases, leaving 12 bases between their ends. Inclusive of the bounding cysteine and phenylalanine, the CDR3 is 11 residues long. CDR3 DNA is the only sequence kept; it has 33 bases, read in frame from the first base. With regard to this clone: Its antigen is currently not known. No per-base quality is available; no much larger clone lies one base away.

The EasySep Human CD8+ T Cell Enrichment Kit was used on day 10 to isolate CD8+ T cells from every culture. Paper-wide results and their limitations: The study identified roughly nine antigen-specific TCR beta clonotypes, six or seven of which appeared to be cross-reactive for autologous or known escape epitope variants. Only TCR beta chains were identified by the assay, and proliferation to antigen, not T cell function or cytokine profile, was indicated. Five clonotypes recognized the Nef KF9 family and one clonotype recognized the HW9 family, while no responses were seen to the TAALDMSHF plasma variant.

The rearrangement joined TRBV27 to TRBJ1-2; the D segment could be TRBD1, given 5 matching bases. Sequencing input: cultured CD8+ T cells derived from PBMCs. The origin of this receptor is a male donor with HIV. The sequenced DNA is TGTGCCAGCCTCGGGACGCGGGGCTACACCTTC. Its protein is CASLGTRGYTF.